This entry is about one T cell receptor (beta chain). The antigen remains undetermined. V was cut by 5 bases and J by 4 bases, with 12 bases left in between. The CDR3 runs to 14 residues. CDR1 is SQVTM, CDR2 ANQGSEA, per germline. The record originates from a study of T-cell reconstitution after alpha-beta-depleted transplantation in children. Regarding the study as a whole: It was reported that alpha-beta T cells came from several hundred expanded graft clones (about two months after transplant). Day-60 TCRbeta diversity that was high in some patients was derived from surviving recipient T cells and thymic progenitors. T-cell numbers and diversity, one year after transplant, stemmed largely from T cells that were newly produced.

Preparing the TCRbeta library involved the use of unique molecular identifiers. TCRdb fed the PCR reads into MiXCR, producing one record per CDR3 protein. The data show 800,000 to 1,000,000 distinct CDR3 sequences, roughly 31% seen once. The sequenced sample was PBMCs, mostly from graft donor cells, obtained 360 days after TCRalphabeta/CD19-depleted stem cell transplant. This chain joins TRBV29-1 and TRBJ2-6, with D possibly being TRBD1 (6 bases). This sequence originates from a boy in the first two years of life who had a stem cell transplant for SCID, so the T cells may come from the graft donor. As DNA, the CDR3 is TGCAGCGTTTCACAGGGTACCGGGGCCAACGTCCTGACTTTC. Its translation is CSVSQGTGANVLTF.